This entry lists 31 T cell receptor beta chains sequenced from one sample in a study of blood T cell repertoires in COVID-19. The table came from immunoSEQ multiplex PCR; TCRdb's copy has only in-frame clones and leaves some out. The sample has about 55,000 clones; around four fifths are singletons. Sequencing was performed on peripheral blood. The source is a human donor in a cohort sampled during active COVID-19.

The chain is built from TRBV18 and TRBJ2-3, with 7 bases identical to TRBD2. After removal of 5 bases from V and 3 bases from J, the junction contained 11 bases not matched to a gene. The CDR3 runs 16 residues. The germline CDR1 and CDR2 sequences are KGHSH and LQKENI. In DNA form, the CDR3 reads TGTGCCAGCTCAAGGAGAACTAGCGAAGGGACAGATACGCAGTATTTT. Translated, it gives CASSRRTSEGTDTQYF.

V is TRBV7-2 and J is TRBJ1-3; D gene ambiguous. This CDR3 is 15 amino acids long. The V end was cut by 4 bases, the J end by 4 bases, with 14 bases between. Germline-derived CDR1 and CDR2 are SGHTA and FQGNSA. CDR3 in DNA: TGTGCCAGCAGCTCTACCCGACTTACCGGAAACACCATATATTTT. Protein sequence: CASSSTRLTGNTIYF.

The DNA for the CDR3 is TGCGCCAGCAGCTTAGGAAGACAGGGATCAAACACCATATATTTT. Its protein is CASSLGRQGSNTIYF. The chain joins TRBV5-1 to TRBJ1-3, with 7 bases lining up with TRBD1. The CDR3 length is 15 residues. The germline V gene has CDR1 SGHRS and CDR2 YFSETQ. Trimming took 2 bases from V and 6 from J; bases not matched to a gene: 8.

This clone was detected only once. J is TRBJ2-1 and V is TRBV19, with 13 positions matching TRBD2. Germline assignment: CDR1 LNHDA and CDR2 SQIVND (reference sequence). V dropped 5 bases and J dropped 4; count of bases not matched to a gene: 2. This CDR3 contains 15 residues. The CDR3 region is CASSRTSGGYNEQFF. CDR3 nucleotides: TGTGCCAGTAGTCGGACTAGCGGGGGTTACAATGAGCAGTTCTTC.

Comment on this clone: Other DNA sequences in this sample translate to the same CDR3. The chain combines TRBV18 with TRBJ2-5; 10 bases are shared with TRBD2. Germline trimming cut 6 bases from V and 3 bases from J; bases unmatched to any gene: 4. Germline V lookup: CDR1 KGHSH, CDR2 LQKENI. CDR3 length: 14 amino acids. The CDR3 region has the DNA TGTGCCAGCTCTCGGACTAGCGGAGAAGAGACCCAGTACTTC. This encodes CASSRTSGEETQYF.

The J gene is TRBJ2-7, the V gene TRBV12-3 or TRBV12-4; D possibly corresponds to TRBD1 (5 bases). The germline V and J ends were trimmed by 2 bases and 5 bases, with 10 bases remaining between them. CDR3 size: 13 residues. In DNA form, the CDR3 reads TGTGCCAGCAGTTTAAGTTGGGGCCACGAGCAGTACTTC. Protein sequence: CASSLSWGHEQYF.

This clone was recorded once. V is TRBV7-6 and J is TRBJ1-2, with D tentatively TRBD1 (6 bases). The CDR3 has 14 amino acids. The germline V and J ends were trimmed by 0 bases and 8 bases, with 13 bases remaining between them. Germline CDR1 and CDR2: SGHVS and FNYEAQ. The CDR3 region is CASSLAGQSLGYTF. The CDR3 nucleotides read TGTGCCAGCAGCTTAGCTGGACAGTCTCTAGGCTACACCTTC. The whole variable domain, remainder taken from reference TRBV7-6 and TRBJ1-2, is GAGVSQSPRYKVTKRGQDVALRCDPISGHVSLYWYRQALGQGPEFLTYFNYEAQQDKSGLPNDRFSAERPEGSISTLTIQRTEQRDSAMYRCASSLAGQSLGYTFGSGTRLTVV.

The genes are TRBV7-3 and TRBJ2-5, with 7 bases matching TRBD2. V trimming: 5 bases; J trimming: 7 bases; junction bases outside the gene matches: 16. CDR3 size: 16 residues. Germline V CDR1 and CDR2: SGHTA, FQGTGA. As DNA, the CDR3 is TGTGCCAGCAGCCCGCTGGGCGGGGGTGAGGGTGCGACCCAGTACTTC. Translated, it gives CASSPLGGGEGATQYF.

This chain joins TRBV11-2 and TRBJ2-3, with 10 bases aligning to TRBD1. The CDR3 length is 16 residues. J gave up 4 bases and V 3 bases, and 7 bases lay outside the gene matches. CDR1 is SGHAT, CDR2 FQNNGV, per germline. The CDR3 region has the DNA TGTGCCAGCAGCTTGAGGACAGGGGGGACTGCAGATACGCAGTATTTT. Encoded protein: CASSLRTGGTADTQYF.

The rearrangement joins TRBV6-2 or TRBV6-3 to TRBJ1-1; 10 bases line up with TRBD1. V lost 6 bases and J lost 4; bases outside the gene matches: 8. Germline-derived CDR1 and CDR2 are MNHEY and SVGEGT. This CDR3 is built from 15 residues. CDR3 loop: CASSNRQGAGTEAFF. CDR3 coding DNA: TGTGCCAGCAGCAATCGACAGGGGGCGGGCACTGAAGCTTTCTTT.

The chain uses TRBV29-1 and TRBJ1-3, with TRBD1 matching over 7 bases. The germline CDR1 and CDR2 sequences are SQVTM and ANQGSEA. V shed 5 bases and J 2 bases; nucleotides not matched to a gene: 3. This CDR3 contains 13 residues. Written as DNA, the CDR3 is TGCAGCGTTAGACAGGGAGCTGGAAACACCATATATTTT. It encodes CSVRQGAGNTIYF.

The J gene is TRBJ1-2, the V gene TRBV10-3; no clear D gene. Trimming cost V 4 bases and J 8 bases, with 26 bases left between them. This CDR3 is 17 amino acids long. The germline V gene has CDR1 ENHRY and CDR2 SYGVKD. The CDR3 region has the DNA TGTGCCATCAGTGTGCACCCCACGGAGACATCGGGGAGAGGCTACACCTTC. Encoded protein: CAISVHPTETSGRGYTF.

The rearrangement links TRBV5-1 to TRBJ2-1, with unresolved D. CDR1 is SGHRS and CDR2 is YFSETQ in the germline V gene. The CDR3 sequence is 14 residues long. Deletions cut 6 bases from V and 9 bases from J, with 19 bases between. The chain's CDR3 is CASTPPTAMTEQFF. CDR3 DNA sequence: TGCGCCAGCACCCCCCCCACAGCCATGACTGAGCAGTTCTTC.

This clone was counted only a few times. The chain is built from TRBV7-9 and TRBJ1-5; D perhaps matches TRBD1 (5 bases). The CDR3 extends over 14 amino acids. V was trimmed by 5 bases and J by 3 bases, leaving 11 bases between them. Germline CDR1 SEHNR, CDR2 FQNEAQ (reference sequence). CDR3 coding DNA: TGTGCCAGCAGCAGCCAGGGTGTCAATCAGCCCCAGCATTTT. It encodes CASSSQGVNQPQHF.

The genes are TRBV5-1 and TRBJ1-2; TRBD1 is a possible D gene (6 bases). Germline V gene sequence: CDR1 SGHRS, CDR2 YFSETQ. CDR3 length equals 15 residues. V shed 0 bases and J shed 2 bases, with 11 bases lying between them. The CDR3 sequence is CASSLERTENYGYTF. CDR3 nucleotide sequence: TGCGCCAGCAGCTTGGAAAGGACAGAGAACTATGGCTACACCTTC.

The chain employs TRBV13 and TRBJ2-1, with unresolved D. The CDR3 contains 15 residues. Germline V gene data show CDR1 as PRHDT and CDR2 as FYEKMQ (reference sequence). Trimming removed 5 bases from V and 5 bases from J, with 16 bases in between. The CDR3 DNA sequence: TGTGCCAGCAGCCCTTGGCCCGCGGCGGACAATGAGCAGTTCTTC. Protein: CASSPWPAADNEQFF.

In its sample, this clone is medium-sized (0.01 to 0.1%). The chain employs TRBV6-5 and TRBJ1-5, with D possibly TRBD1 on 6 matching bases. The germline V gene has CDR1 MNHEY and CDR2 SVGAGI. The CDR3 contains 16 residues. V lost 3 bases to trimming and J lost 0 bases, with 12 bases between them. The CDR3 DNA sequence: TGTGCCAGCAGTTATGGGACACCGTATAGCAATCAGCCCCAGCATTTT. Translated, it gives CASSYGTPYSNQPQHF.

The V gene is TRBV3-1 (or the pseudogene TRBV3-2), the J gene TRBJ2-7, with D perhaps TRBD2 (6 bases). The germline V gene encodes CDR1 LGHDT and CDR2 YNNKEL (reference sequence). The CDR3 length is 15 residues. The germline V and J ends were trimmed by 1 base and 1 base, with 11 bases remaining between them. The CDR3 DNA reads as TGTGCCAGCAGCCAAGTCGGGGGATTGTCCTACGAGCAGTACTTC. Protein product: CASSQVGGLSYEQYF.

The genes are TRBV3-1 (or the pseudogene TRBV3-2) and TRBJ2-5; 9 bases are a match to TRBD1. Germline assignment: CDR1 LGHDT and CDR2 YNNKEL (reference sequence). The trim removed 2 bases at V and 6 bases at J, leaving 7 bases unmatched. The CDR3 is 15 residues long. CDR3 loop: CASSQIRTGDKTQYF. The CDR3 nucleotides read TGTGCCAGCAGCCAAATACGGACAGGGGACAAGACCCAGTACTTC.

This sequence joins TRBV5-1 and TRBJ1-2, with D perhaps matching TRBD1 (5 bases). V was shortened by 0 bases and J by 4 bases, with 10 bases between the two germline ends. Germline loops: CDR1 SGHRS, CDR2 YFSETQ. The length of the CDR3 is 14 residues. The CDR3 region is CASSLGQGPYGYTF. DNA of the CDR3: TGCGCCAGCAGCTTGGGTCAGGGTCCCTATGGCTACACCTTC.

The chain uses TRBV18 and TRBJ1-4; D uncertain. Trimming stripped 3 bases from V and 7 bases from J, with 12 bases between. Germline CDR1 and CDR2: KGHSH and LQKENI. CDR3 length: 14 residues. In nucleotides, the CDR3 is TGTGCCAGCTCACCTTCGGAGGTTGGTGAAAAACTGTTTTTT. As protein: CASSPSEVGEKLFF.

The chain combines TRBV5-1 with TRBJ2-5; 7 positions match TRBD1. With 3 bases clipped from V and 0 bases from J, the junction kept 5 bases outside the gene matches. Germline V CDR1 and CDR2: SGHRS, YFSETQ. The CDR3 covers 15 residues. The CDR3 protein is CASSWDSSNQETQYF. CDR3 coding DNA: TGCGCCAGCAGCTGGGACAGCTCAAACCAAGAGACCCAGTACTTC.

The rearrangement uses TRBV7-6 and TRBJ2-5, with D unresolved. Germline V CDR1 and CDR2: SGHVS, FNYEAQ. The germline V and J ends were trimmed by 5 bases and 2 bases, with 3 bases remaining between them. The CDR3 length is 11 residues. CDR3 amino acids: CASSPQETQYF. CDR3 DNA: TGTGCCAGCAGCCCGCAAGAGACCCAGTACTTC.

The CDR3 DNA reads TGCGCCAGCAGCTTGAGGGGACATGTTGTGAACACCGGGGAGCTGTTTTTT. Translated: CASSLRGHVVNTGELFF. The chain joins TRBV5-1 to TRBJ2-2; the D gene is possibly TRBD1 (6 bases). The CDR3 totals 17 residues. V shed 1 base and J shed 1 base, with 14 bases lying between them. CDR1 and CDR2 from the germline V gene are SGHRS and YFSETQ.

The chain couples TRBV15 to TRBJ2-5; D is possibly TRBD2 (6 bases). The V gene's germline CDR1 is LNHNV and CDR2 YYDKDF (reference sequence). This CDR3 comprises 14 residues. V was clipped by 6 bases and J by 6 bases, with 17 bases between them. CDR3 amino acids: CATRPAAAGKTQYF. CDR3 coding DNA: TGTGCCACCAGGCCCGCAGCGGCGGGAAAGACCCAGTACTTC.

As regards this clone: One end of the junction is discordant with germline, which a read error may explain. The J gene is TRBJ2-2, the V gene TRBV7-7; 8 bases are shared with TRBD2. The CDR3 consists of 16 residues. Germline V gene data show CDR1 as SSHAT and CDR2 as FNYEAQ (reference sequence). The CDR3 here is CASSFNGGAATGELFF. CDR3 bases: TGTGCTAGCAGCTTCAACGGGGGGGCCGCCACCGGGGAGCTGTTTTTT.

The J gene is TRBJ1-1, the V gene TRBV5-6; 7 bases are shared with TRBD1. The CDR3 extends over 15 amino acids. V trimming: 4 bases; J trimming: 3 bases; junction bases outside the gene matches: 9. Germline CDR1 is SGHDT and CDR2 is YYEEEE. Here the CDR3 DNA reads TGTGCCAGCAGCATCGACAGGGATCTGGACACTGAAGCTTTCTTT. Residues: CASSIDRDLDTEAFF.

The V gene is TRBV6-2 or TRBV6-3, the J gene TRBJ2-1, with TRBD2 identical over 8 bases. This CDR3 is 14 amino acids long. The germline gives CDR1 MNHEY, CDR2 SVGEGT. With 6 bases clipped from V and 7 bases from J, the junction kept 8 bases outside the gene matches. CDR3 residues: CASSPGIAGNEQFF. CDR3 nucleotides: TGTGCCAGCAGCCCCGGGATAGCGGGGAATGAGCAGTTCTTC.

This chain connects TRBV9 to TRBJ2-5; 8 positions agree with TRBD1. The CDR3 runs to 15 residues. Per germline, CDR1 SGDLS and CDR2 YYNGEE. V trimming: 0 bases; J trimming: 3 bases; junction bases outside the gene matches: 4. CDR3 sequence: CASSVGGTGEETQYF. The CDR3 DNA follows: TGTGCCAGCAGCGTAGGAGGGACAGGTGAAGAGACCCAGTACTTC.

This chain joins TRBV6-5 and TRBJ2-7; a weak D match, TRBD2 (5 bases). Germline V lookup: CDR1 MNHEY, CDR2 SVGAGI. This CDR3 comprises 12 residues. V gave up 4 bases and J gave up 5 bases, with 9 bases separating them. The CDR3 loop reads CASSSRRNEQYF. Here the CDR3 DNA reads TGTGCCAGCAGTTCCCGGAGGAACGAGCAGTACTTC.

V usage is TRBV9 and J usage is TRBJ1-2; TRBD1 matches 7 bases. The germline CDR1 and CDR2 sequences are SGDLS and YYNGEE. Germline trimming cut 5 bases from V and 3 bases from J; bases unmatched to any gene: 7. The CDR3 extends over 14 amino acids. CDR3 protein: CASRAGDRDYGYTF. Here the CDR3 DNA reads TGTGCCAGCAGGGCAGGCGACAGGGACTATGGCTACACCTTC.